This entry concerns a single T cell receptor (beta chain). What it recognizes is unknown. A sample-barcoded 5' primer and a J-beta primer mix were used in a second PCR of about 7 to 12 cycles. A template-switch adaptor with 12 random nucleotides tagged each cDNA molecule. TCRdb analysed the 5' RACE reads with MiXCR anew, one entry per CDR3 protein. The repertoire holds 1,500,000 or so distinct CDR3 sequences, with roughly 43% as singletons. V lost 5 bases, J lost 3 bases, and 13 bases stayed unmatched. The CDR3 totals 17 residues. Germline V lookup: CDR1 SGHAT, CDR2 FQNNGV. The data belong to a study of blood T cells in healthy people across ages. Study-wide results and limits: Strong correlation existed between TCR beta diversity and naive T cell percentage.

Sequenced sample: blood. The chain joins TRBV11-2 to TRBJ1-2, with TRBD1 identical over 9 bases. The receptor comes from a woman aged 18-29 years in good health. In DNA form, the CDR3 reads TGTGCCAGCAGCCCCTATAGGGGGACAGGGTACTACTATGGCTACACCTTC. Translation: CASSPYRGTGYYYGYTF.